The clone carrying this T cell receptor (beta chain) was seen a handful of times. Its target is unknown. A J-beta primer mix and a sample-barcoded 5' primer were used in a second PCR of roughly 6 to 11 cycles. Via MiXCR, TCRdb re-called the 5' RACE reads, giving one row per CDR3 protein. Among about 680,000 distinct CDR3 sequences listed, over 45% were seen once. This sample stems from a study of blood T cells in healthy people across ages. The wider study: Template switching retrieved approximately one barcoded beta molecule for each two T cells.

Sample donors were healthy Caucasian individuals that came from Russia, aged about 6 to 95. Study-level points and caveats: Roughly linearly, TCR beta diversity per million T cells fell as age increased. It was held that diversity estimates obtained from one million T cells represented underestimates.

J was trimmed by 1 base and V by 1 base; bases with no gene match: 6. This CDR3 has 16 residues. CDR1 SEHNR and CDR2 FQNEAQ come from the germline V gene (reference sequence). The J gene is TRBJ2-7, the V gene TRBV7-9; TRBD2 agrees at 8 bases. The specimen sequenced was blood. The source of this sequence is a woman aged 60-70 years in good health. CDR3 sequence: CASSLVTGGFSYEQYF. In DNA, the CDR3 is TGTGCCAGCAGCTTAGTGACGGGAGGGTTTTCCTACGAGCAGTACTTC.